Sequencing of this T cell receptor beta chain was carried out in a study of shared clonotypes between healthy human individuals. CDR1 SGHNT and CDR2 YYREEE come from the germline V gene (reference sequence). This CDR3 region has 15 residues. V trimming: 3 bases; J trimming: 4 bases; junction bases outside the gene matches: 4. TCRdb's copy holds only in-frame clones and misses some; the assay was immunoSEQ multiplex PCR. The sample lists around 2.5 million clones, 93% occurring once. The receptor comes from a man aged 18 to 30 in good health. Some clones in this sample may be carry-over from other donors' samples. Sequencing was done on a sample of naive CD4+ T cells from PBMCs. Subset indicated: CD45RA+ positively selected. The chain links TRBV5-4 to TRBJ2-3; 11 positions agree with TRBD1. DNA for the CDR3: TGTGCCAGCAGCTCCTGGGGACAGGGGGCAGATACGCAGTATTTT. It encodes CASSSWGQGADTQYF. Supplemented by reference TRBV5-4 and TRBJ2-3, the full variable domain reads ETGVTQSPTHLIKTRGQQVTLRCSSQSGHNTVSWYQQALGQGPQFIFQYYREEENGRGNFPPRFSGLQFPNYSSELNVNALELDDSALYLCASSSWGQGADTQYFGPGTRLTVL.